The 18 T cell receptor beta chains in this list originate from one sample, sequenced in a study of blood T cell repertoires in COVID-19. Only in-frame clones appear in the TCRdb table, and some are missing; sequencing was by immunoSEQ multiplex PCR. The repertoire consists of 170,000 or so clones, with approximately 89% occurring once and the leading ten covering 5% to 7.5%. Sequencing input: PBMCs or T cells enriched from blood (not recorded which). These receptors originate from a man in his forties who had recovered from COVID-19.

The chain couples TRBV4-1 to TRBJ1-2; D remains unclear. Germline loops: CDR1 MGHRA, CDR2 YSYEKL. V shed 4 bases and J shed 0 bases, with 6 bases lying between them. The CDR3 is 13 amino acids. CDR3 sequence: CASSPRANYGYTF. CDR3 nucleotides: TGCGCCAGCAGCCCCCGGGCTAACTATGGCTACACCTTC.

The chain employs TRBV7-6 and TRBJ2-1; TRBD2 aligns across 10 bases. CDR3 length equals 17 residues. Trimming cost V 5 bases and J 7 bases; bases outside gene matches: 14. Germline V gene lookup returns CDR1 SGHVS and CDR2 FNYEAQ. For the CDR3, the DNA is TGTGCCAGCAGCCTTCCCTTCCTAGCGGGAGAGTCTAATGAGCAGTTCTTC. It encodes CASSLPFLAGESNEQFF.

The genes are TRBV27 and TRBJ1-1; D call uncertain. CDR3 length equals 15 residues. Germline CDR1 and CDR2: MNHEY and SMNVEV (reference sequence). Trimming cost V 5 bases and J 5 bases, with 18 bases left between them. The CDR3 nucleotides read TGTGCCAGCAGTCCTTTTCGGTACCGAGCGACTGAAGCTTTCTTT. Its protein product is CASSPFRYRATEAFF.

The chain combines TRBV9 with TRBJ2-5, with 9 bases that match TRBD1. With 3 bases clipped from V and 5 bases from J, the junction kept 8 bases outside the gene matches. Germline V gene lookup returns CDR1 SGDLS and CDR2 YYNGEE. The CDR3 covers 15 residues. The CDR3: CASSGRQGVGETQYF. Here the CDR3 DNA reads TGTGCCAGCAGCGGCCGACAGGGGGTCGGGGAGACCCAGTACTTC.

This chain joins TRBV30 and TRBJ1-2; 7 nucleotides agree with TRBD1. The CDR3 extends over 13 amino acids. Germline V gene data show CDR1 as GTSNPN and CDR2 as SVGIG (reference sequence). The trim removed 3 bases at V and 4 bases at J, leaving 5 bases unmatched. The CDR3 coding sequence is TGTGCCTGGAGCGGGACAGCTCCCTATGGCTACACCTTC. It yields the protein CAWSGTAPYGYTF.

This chain links TRBV13 with TRBJ1-1; D is perhaps TRBD1 (6 bases). CDR1 is PRHDT, CDR2 FYEKMQ, per germline (reference sequence). Trimming stripped 6 bases from V and 3 bases from J, with 14 bases between. The CDR3 length is 14 residues. CDR3 region: CASSSTGRDTEAFF. The CDR3 DNA follows: TGTGCCAGCAGTTCCACAGGGAGGGACACTGAAGCTTTCTTT.

V is TRBV16 and J is TRBJ1-2; tentatively, D is TRBD1 (6 bases). The length of the CDR3 is 16 residues. V was pared by 2 bases and J by 3 bases, with 16 bases between. Germline-derived CDR1 and CDR2 are KGHSY and FQNENV. The CDR3 here is CASSQRPRDTDYGYTF. CDR3 nucleotides: TGTGCCAGCAGCCAACGTCCCCGGGACACCGACTATGGCTACACCTTC.

This sequence joins TRBV12-3 or TRBV12-4 and TRBJ1-2; TRBD1 aligns across 7 bases. J gave up 5 bases and V 5 bases, and 5 bases lay outside the gene matches. There are 13 residues in the CDR3. CDR3 nucleotides: TGTGCCAGCAGTGGACAGGACCTTTATGGCTACACCTTC. Protein: CASSGQDLYGYTF.

This clone came up a few times. This rearrangement joins TRBV5-4 to TRBJ2-2, with a weak D call TRBD1 (6 bases). CDR1 is SGHNT, CDR2 YYREEE, per germline (reference sequence). Trimming removed 4 bases at V and 4 bases at J, with 14 bases between. The CDR3 contains 15 residues. The CDR3 DNA sequence: TGTGCCAGCAGCAGTCCGGGACAAAGCACCGGGGAGCTGTTTTTT. Protein: CASSSPGQSTGELFF. Drawing the rest from reference TRBV5-4 and TRBJ2-2, the complete variable domain is ETGVTQSPTHLIKTRGQQVTLRCSSQSGHNTVSWYQQALGQGPQFIFQYYREEENGRGNFPPRFSGLQFPNYSSELNVNALELDDSALYLCASSSPGQSTGELFFGEGSRLTVL.

Comments on this clone: Other DNA sequences in this sample translate to the same CDR3. The chain carries TRBV5-1 and TRBJ1-3, with 9 positions matching TRBD1. The CDR3 runs 16 residues. Germline-derived CDR1 and CDR2 are SGHRS and YFSETQ. Germline trimming cut 0 bases from V and 4 bases from J; bases unmatched to any gene: 5. CDR3 in amino acids: CASSLGGTGTGNTIYF. For the CDR3, the DNA is TGCGCCAGCAGCTTGGGAGGGACAGGGACCGGAAACACCATATATTTT. Filled out from reference TRBV5-1 and TRBJ1-3, the complete variable domain reads KAGVTQTPRYLIKTRGQQVTLSCSPISGHRSVSWYQQTPGQGLQFLFEYFSETQRNKGNFPGRFSGRQFSNSRSEMNVSTLELGDSALYLCASSLGGTGTGNTIYFGEGSWLTVV.

V gene TRBV5-1 combines with J gene TRBJ2-2; 7 bases map to TRBD2. V was clipped by 0 bases and J by 5 bases; unmatched bases: 4. Germline-derived CDR1 and CDR2 are SGHRS and YFSETQ. The CDR3 has 15 residues. Here the CDR3 reads CASSLGGLGTGELFF. CDR3 coding DNA: TGCGCCAGCAGCTTGGGAGGACTAGGGACCGGGGAGCTGTTTTTT.

The chain recombines TRBV29-1 with TRBJ2-7, with D possibly matching TRBD2 (5 bases). The CDR3 consists of 10 residues. Germline assignment: CDR1 SQVTM and CDR2 ANQGSEA. V dropped 6 bases and J dropped 6 bases, with 9 bases sitting between them. The CDR3 is CSVRAGEQYF. The CDR3, as DNA: TGCAGCGTGCGGGCCGGCGAGCAGTACTTC.

V and J are TRBV9 and TRBJ1-2; TRBD1 matches 8 bases. The junction had 7 bases not matched to a gene; V was cut back by 2 bases and J by 1 base. This CDR3 is 16 amino acids long. Per the germline V gene, CDR1 is SGDLS and CDR2 is YYNGEE. CDR3 residues: CASSVSRTGNNYGYTF. Here the CDR3 DNA reads TGTGCCAGCAGCGTTTCAAGGACAGGGAATAACTATGGCTACACCTTC.

The J gene is TRBJ2-7, the V gene TRBV11-3; D ambiguous. Germline CDR1 reads SGHNT; CDR2 reads YENEEA. CDR3 length: 14 amino acids. The V gene lost 1 base and the J gene lost 4 bases, with 11 bases spanning the gap. Written as DNA, the CDR3 is TGTGCCAGCAGCTTAGGCGGCGGAACTTACGAGCAGTACTTC. Protein sequence: CASSLGGGTYEQYF. Full variable domain (remainder filled in from reference TRBV11-3 and TRBJ2-7): EAGVVQSPRYKIIEKKQPVAFWCNPISGHNTLYWYLQNLGQGPELLIRYENEEAVDDSQLPKDRFSAERLKGVDSTLKIQPAELGDSAVYLCASSLGGGTYEQYFGPGTRLTVT.

This chain links TRBV28 with TRBJ2-2; D is perhaps TRBD1 (5 bases). Germline-derived CDR1 and CDR2 are MDHEN and SYDVKM. The CDR3 has 13 residues. Trimming took 7 bases from V and 2 from J, leaving 8 bases between them. This CDR3 is CASIDRNTGELFF. The DNA of the CDR3 is TGTGCCAGCATCGACAGAAACACCGGGGAGCTGTTTTTT. The full variable domain, its missing parts supplied by reference TRBV28 and TRBJ2-2, is DVKVTQSSRYLVKRTGEKVFLECVQDMDHENMFWYRQDPGLGLRLIYFSYDVKMKEKGDIPEGYSVSREKKERFSLILESASTNQTSMYLCASIDRNTGELFFGEGSRLTVL.

The chain recombines TRBV11-2 with TRBJ2-7; D is uncertain. The V gene lost 5 bases and the J gene lost 5 bases, with 13 bases spanning the gap. The length of the CDR3 is 13 residues. The germline gives CDR1 SGHAT, CDR2 FQNNGV. The CDR3 is CASSTPRNHEQYF. The CDR3 bases are TGTGCCAGCAGCACCCCCAGGAACCACGAGCAGTACTTC.

This clone appeared once. The chain combines TRBV30 with TRBJ1-1; a possible D gene is TRBD1 (6 bases). The ends were cut back, 5 bases at V and 4 bases at J, with 11 bases in the middle. The CDR3 totals 12 residues. Germline V CDR1 and CDR2: GTSNPN, SVGIG (reference sequence). Written as DNA, the CDR3 is TGTGCCTGGTTTCAAGGGGGCACTGAAGCTTTCTTT. It specifies CAWFQGGTEAFF. Variable domain in full (rest from reference TRBV30 and TRBJ1-1): SQTIHQWPATLVQPVGSPLSLECTVEGTSNPNLYWYRQAAGRGLQLLFYSVGIGQISSEVPQNLSASRPQDRQFILSSKKLLLSDSGFYLCAWFQGGTEAFFGQGTRLTVV.

This chain joins TRBV11-3 and TRBJ2-6; D is unresolved. Deletions cut 3 bases from V and 4 bases from J, with 10 bases between. The length of the CDR3 is 15 residues. Germline V gene data show CDR1 as SGHNT and CDR2 as YENEEA. The CDR3 DNA reads TGTGCCAGCAGCTTGAGTGATGCCGGGGCCAACGTCCTGACTTTC. Translating it yields CASSLSDAGANVLTF.